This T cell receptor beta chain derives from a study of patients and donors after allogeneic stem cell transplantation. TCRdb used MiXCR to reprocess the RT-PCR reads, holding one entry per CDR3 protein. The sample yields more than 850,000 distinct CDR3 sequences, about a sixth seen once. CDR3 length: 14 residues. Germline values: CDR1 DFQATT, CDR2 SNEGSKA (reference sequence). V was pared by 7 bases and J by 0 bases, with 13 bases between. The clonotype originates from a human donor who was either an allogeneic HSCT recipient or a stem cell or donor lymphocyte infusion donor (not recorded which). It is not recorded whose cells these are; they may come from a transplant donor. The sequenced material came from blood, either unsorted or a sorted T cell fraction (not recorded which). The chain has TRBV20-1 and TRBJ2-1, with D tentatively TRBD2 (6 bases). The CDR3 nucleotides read TGCAGTGTGGGAGCGGGCAGCTCCTACAATGAGCAGTTCTTC. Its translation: CSVGAGSSYNEQFF.